The clone carrying this T cell receptor beta chain appeared once. The length of the CDR3 is 17 residues. V was clipped by 1 base and J by 6 bases; unmatched bases: 14. Germline loops: CDR1 GTSNPN, CDR2 SVGIG (reference sequence). The data derive from a study of T cell changes during pregnancy in multiple sclerosis. Assay used: immunoSEQ multiplex PCR; TCRdb lists only in-frame clones, some missing. This table has under 70,000 clones, around 92% appearing once. Sample: peripheral blood, taken in the third trimester of pregnancy. The chain has TRBV30 and TRBJ2-1, with 8 bases matching TRBD2. The source of this sequence is a female donor in good health, enrolled as a control in a pregnancy study. CDR3 in amino acids: CAWSAGGMRLPANEQFF. Here the CDR3 DNA reads TGTGCCTGGAGTGCGGGAGGGATGAGACTCCCTGCCAATGAGCAGTTCTTC.